The rows below give T cell receptor beta chains drawn from one sample of a study of blood T cell repertoires in COVID-19. Produced via immunoSEQ multiplex PCR; TCRdb's table is partial and in-frame only. This sample carries 80,000 to 95,000 clones, approximately 85% of them seen once, and the ten largest clones take around 12%. The specimen was peripheral blood. Receptor source: a human donor in a cohort sampled during active COVID-19. CDR3s include the opening cysteine and the closing phenylalanine or tryptophan. The D gene is left open where the match is weak. A clone size is listed for some rows: how often the clone was seen (once, few, many), or a class if it is expanded.

D gene | J gene | clone size | V gene | CDR3 DNA | CDR3 protein
NA | TRBJ2-3 | NA | TRBV29-1 | TGCAGCGTTGTTACAGTCACAGATACGCAGTATTTT | CSVVTVTDTQYF
TRBD1 | TRBJ2-6 | NA | TRBV5-1 | TGCGCCAGCAGCCCTCAGACCCGACAGGGGTTGGGGTCTGGGGCCAACGTCCTGACTTTC | CASSPQTRQGLGSGANVLTF
NA | TRBJ2-7 | NA | TRBV27 | TGTGCCAGCAGTTTAGGCAGGGTCTACGAGCAGTACTTC | CASSLGRVYEQYF
NA | TRBJ1-5 | NA | TRBV25-1 | TGTGCCAGCAGTGAGGGGGGGGTTCAGCCCCAGCATTTT | CASSEGGVQPQHF
NA | TRBJ2-1 | NA | TRBV24-1 | TGTGCCACCAGTGGGGGGTGGGGGCCCTACAATGAGCAGTTCTTC | CATSGGWGPYNEQFF
TRBD2 | TRBJ2-7 | NA | TRBV4-2 | TGTGCCAGCAGCCAAGCGAGCGGGGGGGCGGTAGAGCAGTACTTC | CASSQASGGAVEQYF
NA | TRBJ1-3 | NA | TRBV15 | TGTGCCACCAGCAGAGGACTCGTGACAGGCTCTGGAAACACCATATATTTT | CATSRGLVTGSGNTIYF
TRBD1 | TRBJ1-6 | few | TRBV5-5 | TGTGCCAGCAGCTCACTGCTCATAACAGGGGGCATTAATTCACCCCTCCACTTT | CASSSLLITGGINSPLHF
TRBD1 | TRBJ2-2 | NA | TRBV7-9 | TGTGCCAGCAGCCCCGTGGGGACAGGGGTTTTCGGGGAGCTGTTTTTT | CASSPVGTGVFGELFF
NA | TRBJ2-5 | NA | TRBV10-1 | TGCGCCAGCGGAACTGACTTGCGTTCACAAGAGACCCAGTACTTC | CASGTDLRSQETQYF
NA | TRBJ1-2 | once | TRBV28 | TGTGCCAGCAGTTCCTTGTATGGCTACACCTTC | CASSSLYGYTF
NA | TRBJ1-2 | NA | TRBV3-1/TRBV3-2 | TGTGCCAGCAGCCAAGATGTTACAGCCCATGGCTACACCTTC | CASSQDVTAHGYTF
TRBD2 | TRBJ2-3 | once | TRBV7-8 | TGTGCCAGCAGCGAGACTAGCGGACGGGCAGATACGCAGTATTTT | CASSETSGRADTQYF
NA | TRBJ2-1 | many | TRBV5-1 | TGCGCCAGCAGCCGGGACACTTCCTACAATGAGCAGTTCTTC | CASSRDTSYNEQFF
TRBD2 | TRBJ2-2 | NA | TRBV9 | TGTGCCAGCAGCGTAGTCGGGAGGGCCAACACCGGGGAGCTGTTTTTT | CASSVVGRANTGELFF
NA | TRBJ2-7 | NA | TRBV11-2 | TGTGCCAGCAGCTTAGACAGGGCCCACGAGCAGTACTTC | CASSLDRAHEQYF
TRBD1 | TRBJ2-1 | NA | TRBV9 | TGTGCCAGCAGCTCCAGAGCAGGGGGAAGGATCTACAATGAGCAGTTCTTC | CASSSRAGGRIYNEQFF
TRBD1 | TRBJ1-1 | NA | TRBV6-5 | TGTGCCAGCAGGTCGGGACAGATGAACACTGAAGCTTTCTTT | CASRSGQMNTEAFF
TRBD1 | TRBJ2-7 | NA | TRBV27 | TGTGCCAGCAGTTTAGACAGGACAGGGGTTAACGAGCAGTACTTC | CASSLDRTGVNEQYF
NA | TRBJ2-5 | once | TRBV10-3 | TGTGCCATCAGTGAGTCCGGCGGCACTCAAGAGACCCAGTACTTC | CAISESGGTQETQYF
NA | TRBJ2-2 | once | TRBV9 | TGTGCCAGCACCCTGACCGGGGAGCTGTTTTTT | CASTLTGELFF
NA | TRBJ2-3 | NA | TRBV11-3 | TGTGCCAGCAGCTTAACTGCCAGCACAGATACGCAGTATTTT | CASSLTASTDTQYF
NA | TRBJ2-6 | NA | TRBV15 | TGTGCCACCAGCAGGGCCTCAGGGATTCGGGCCAACGTCCTGACTTTC | CATSRASGIRANVLTF
NA | TRBJ2-7 | NA | TRBV3-1/TRBV3-2 | TGTGCCAGCAGCCAACAGGGTTACTCCTACGAGCAGTACTTC | CASSQQGYSYEQYF
NA | TRBJ2-7 | NA | TRBV5-1 | TGCGCCAGCAGCTTGGGCAGGCGATCCTACGAGCAGTACTTC | CASSLGRRSYEQYF
NA | TRBJ2-7 | NA | TRBV4-1 | TGCGCCAGCAGCCAAGAAGCACAGAAAGGATACGAGCAGTACTTC | CASSQEAQKGYEQYF
NA | TRBJ2-7 | NA | TRBV15 | TGTGCCACCAGCGTACTGCTATTCTACGAGCAGTACTTC | CATSVLLFYEQYF
NA | TRBJ1-6 | NA | TRBV5-5 | TGTGCCAGCAGCCAGGACATCCATAATTCACCCCTCCACTTT | CASSQDIHNSPLHF
NA | TRBJ2-3 | NA | TRBV9 | TGTGCCAGCAGCTCTCCCGTCTCCTTAACAGATACGCAGTATTTT | CASSSPVSLTDTQYF
NA | TRBJ1-1 | NA | TRBV20-1 | TGCAGTGCGTCAGGGAACACTGAAGCTTTCTTT | CSASGNTEAFF
NA | TRBJ2-1 | NA | TRBV7-3 | TGTGCCAGCAGCTTGGCCGCCCCTCCAGGGAATGAGCAGTTCTTC | CASSLAAPPGNEQFF
TRBD2 | TRBJ2-2 | NA | TRBV5-1 | TGCGCCAGCAGCTTGGAGCTAGCGGGAGGAAACACCGGGGAGCTGTTTTTT | CASSLELAGGNTGELFF
TRBD1 | TRBJ2-3 | few | TRBV7-8 | TGTGCCAGCAGCTTAGGACAGGGGGGAAGGAGCACGCAGTATTTT | CASSLGQGGRSTQYF
TRBD1 | TRBJ2-7 | once | TRBV5-4 | TGTGCCAGCAGCTTCGCAGGGGGCTACGAGCAGTACTTC | CASSFAGGYEQYF
NA | TRBJ2-6 | once | TRBV5-8 | TGTGCCAGCACTCAGGGGCTTAAGAAGGCGAGAAGGGCCAACGTCCTGACTTTC | CASTQGLKKARRANVLTF
TRBD2 | TRBJ2-1 | NA | TRBV11-2 | TGTGCCAGCAGCCGACTAGCGGGGGGGCTTCCTGAGCAGTTCTTC | CASSRLAGGLPEQFF
NA | TRBJ1-3 | once | TRBV5-5 | TGTGCCAGCAGCTTTGACTTAACAAGATCTGGAAACACCATATATTTT | CASSFDLTRSGNTIYF
TRBD2 | TRBJ2-3 | NA | TRBV5-6 | TGTGCCAGCAGCTTGAGGCTAGCGGGGAACACAGATACGCAGTATTTT | CASSLRLAGNTDTQYF
NA | TRBJ1-1 | few | TRBV19 | TGTGCCAGTAGTATCAAGGGGGACACTGAAGCTTTCTTT | CASSIKGDTEAFF
NA | TRBJ2-3 | few | TRBV4-3 | TGCGCCAGCAGCCAAGACCCAGATCCCGGCACAGATACGCAGTATTTT | CASSQDPDPGTDTQYF
NA | TRBJ1-3 | NA | TRBV7-2 | TGTGCCAGCAGCGACACGAGACAGAGCTCTGGAAACACCATATATTTT | CASSDTRQSSGNTIYF